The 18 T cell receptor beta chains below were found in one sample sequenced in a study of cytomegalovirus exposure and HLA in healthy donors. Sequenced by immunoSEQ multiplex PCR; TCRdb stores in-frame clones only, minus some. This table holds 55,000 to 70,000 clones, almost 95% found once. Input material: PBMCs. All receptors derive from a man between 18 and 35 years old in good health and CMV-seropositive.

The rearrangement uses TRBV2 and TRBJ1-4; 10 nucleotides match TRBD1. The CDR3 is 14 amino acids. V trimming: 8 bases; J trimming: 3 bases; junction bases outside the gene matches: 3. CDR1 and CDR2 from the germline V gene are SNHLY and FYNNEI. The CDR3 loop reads CASGTGVANEKLFF. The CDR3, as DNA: TGTGCCAGCGGGACAGGGGTAGCTAATGAAAAACTGTTTTTT.

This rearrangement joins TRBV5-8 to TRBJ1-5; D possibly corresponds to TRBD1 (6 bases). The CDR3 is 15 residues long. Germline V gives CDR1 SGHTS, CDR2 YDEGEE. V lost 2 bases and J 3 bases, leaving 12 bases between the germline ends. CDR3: CASSLITGNNQPQHF. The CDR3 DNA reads TGTGCCAGCAGCTTAATCACAGGGAACAATCAGCCCCAGCATTTT. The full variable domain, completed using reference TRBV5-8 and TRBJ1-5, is EAGVTQSPTHLIKTRGQQATLRCSPISGHTSVYWYQQALGLGLQFLLWYDEGEERNRGNFPPRFSGRQFPNYSSELNVNALELEDSALYLCASSLITGNNQPQHFGDGTRLSIL.

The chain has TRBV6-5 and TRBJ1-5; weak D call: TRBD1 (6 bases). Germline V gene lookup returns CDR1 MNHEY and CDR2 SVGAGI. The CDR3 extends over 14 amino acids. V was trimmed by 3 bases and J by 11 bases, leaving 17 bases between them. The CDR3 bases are TGTGCCAGCAGTTATTCGCATACTCAGGGGACCCAGCATTTT. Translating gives CASSYSHTQGTQHF.

The DNA of the CDR3 is TGTGCCTGGTCCCGACTAGCGGGAGGGGAGGTAACGCAGTATTTT. Encoded protein: CAWSRLAGGEVTQYF. The rearrangement uses TRBV30 and TRBJ2-3; 14 positions agree with TRBD2. The germline CDR1 and CDR2 sequences are GTSNPN and SVGIG (reference sequence). The CDR3 is made up of 15 amino acids. Trimming took 5 bases from V and 9 from J; bases not matched to a gene: 10.

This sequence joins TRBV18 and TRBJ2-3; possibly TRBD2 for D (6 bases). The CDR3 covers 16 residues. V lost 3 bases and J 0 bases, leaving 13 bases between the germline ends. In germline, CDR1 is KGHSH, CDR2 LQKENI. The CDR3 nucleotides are TGTGCCAGCTCACCCCTCTCGGGAGCAAGCACAGATACGCAGTATTTT. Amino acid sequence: CASSPLSGASTDTQYF.

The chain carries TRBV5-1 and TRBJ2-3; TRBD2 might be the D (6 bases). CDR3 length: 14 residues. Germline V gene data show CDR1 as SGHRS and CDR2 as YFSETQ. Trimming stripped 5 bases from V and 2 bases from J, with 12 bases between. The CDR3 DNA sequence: TGCGCCAGCAGTGGCGGGGAGCCCACAGATACGCAGTATTTT. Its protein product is CASSGGEPTDTQYF. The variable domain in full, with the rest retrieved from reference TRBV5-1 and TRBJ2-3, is KAGVTQTPRYLIKTRGQQVTLSCSPISGHRSVSWYQQTPGQGLQFLFEYFSETQRNKGNFPGRFSGRQFSNSRSEMNVSTLELGDSALYLCASSGGEPTDTQYFGPGTRLTVL.

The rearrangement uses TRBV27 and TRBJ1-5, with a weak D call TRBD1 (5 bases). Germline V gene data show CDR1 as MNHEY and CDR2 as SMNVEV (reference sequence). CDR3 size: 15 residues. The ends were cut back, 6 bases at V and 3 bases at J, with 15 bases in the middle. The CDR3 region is CASRPQGHNNQPQHF. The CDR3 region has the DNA TGTGCCAGCAGGCCTCAAGGACATAACAATCAGCCCCAGCATTTT.

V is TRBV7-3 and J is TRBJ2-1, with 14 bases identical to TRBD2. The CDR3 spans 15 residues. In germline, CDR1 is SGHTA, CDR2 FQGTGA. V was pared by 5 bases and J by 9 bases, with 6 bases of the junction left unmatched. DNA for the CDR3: TGTGCCAGCAGCCAGGGACTAGCGGGAGATAGTGAGCAGTTCTTC. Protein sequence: CASSQGLAGDSEQFF.

CDR3 bases: TGTGCCAGCAGCTTGATTTGGAAGGGAGCCTACGAGCAGTACTTC. Encoded protein: CASSLIWKGAYEQYF. This rearrangement joins TRBV5-6 to TRBJ2-7; D might be TRBD2 (5 bases). V was pared by 1 base and J by 2 bases, with 13 bases between. The CDR3 sequence is 15 residues long. In germline, CDR1 is SGHDT, CDR2 YYEEEE.

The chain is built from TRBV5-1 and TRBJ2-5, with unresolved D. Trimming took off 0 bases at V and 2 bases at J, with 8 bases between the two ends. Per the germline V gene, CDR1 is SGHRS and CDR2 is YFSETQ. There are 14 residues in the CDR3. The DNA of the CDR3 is TGCGCCAGCAGCTTGGAGTCAGTACAAGAGACCCAGTACTTC. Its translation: CASSLESVQETQYF.

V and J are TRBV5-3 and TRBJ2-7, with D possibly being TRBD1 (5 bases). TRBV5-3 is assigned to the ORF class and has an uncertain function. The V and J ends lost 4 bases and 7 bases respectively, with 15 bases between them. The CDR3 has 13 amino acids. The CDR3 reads CARSLSDSGEQYF. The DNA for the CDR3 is TGTGCCAGAAGCCTGTCCGATTCAGGGGAGCAGTACTTC.

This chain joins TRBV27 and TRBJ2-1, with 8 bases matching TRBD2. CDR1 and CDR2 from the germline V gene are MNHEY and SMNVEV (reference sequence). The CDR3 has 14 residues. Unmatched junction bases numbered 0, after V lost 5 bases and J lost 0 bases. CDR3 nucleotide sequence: TGTGCCAGCAGTAGCGGGAGCTCCTACAATGAGCAGTTCTTC. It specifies CASSSGSSYNEQFF.

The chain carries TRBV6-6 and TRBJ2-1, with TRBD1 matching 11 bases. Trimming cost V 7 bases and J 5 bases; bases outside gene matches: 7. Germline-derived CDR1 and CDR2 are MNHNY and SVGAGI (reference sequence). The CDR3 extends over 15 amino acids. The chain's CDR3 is CASNFGTGGNNEQFF. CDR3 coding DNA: TGTGCCAGCAACTTCGGGACAGGGGGAAACAATGAGCAGTTCTTC.

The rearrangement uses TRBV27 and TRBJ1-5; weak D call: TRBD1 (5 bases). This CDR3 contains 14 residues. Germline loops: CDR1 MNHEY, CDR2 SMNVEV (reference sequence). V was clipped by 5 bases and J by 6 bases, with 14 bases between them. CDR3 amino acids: CASSERQMTQPQHF. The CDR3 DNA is TGTGCCAGCAGTGAAAGACAGATGACTCAGCCCCAGCATTTT.

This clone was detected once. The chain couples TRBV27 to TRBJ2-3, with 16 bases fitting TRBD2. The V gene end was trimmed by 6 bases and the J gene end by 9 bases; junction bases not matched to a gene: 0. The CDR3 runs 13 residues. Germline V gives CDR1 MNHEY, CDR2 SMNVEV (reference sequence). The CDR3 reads CASRGLAGGTQYF. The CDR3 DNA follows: TGTGCCAGCAGGGGACTAGCGGGAGGGACGCAGTATTTT.

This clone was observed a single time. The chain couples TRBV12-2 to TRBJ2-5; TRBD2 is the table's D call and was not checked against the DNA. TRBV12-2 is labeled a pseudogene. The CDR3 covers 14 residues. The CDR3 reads CASRLGPSGETQYF. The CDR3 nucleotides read TGTGCAAGTCGCTTAGGGCCTAGCGGGGAGACCCAGTACTTC.

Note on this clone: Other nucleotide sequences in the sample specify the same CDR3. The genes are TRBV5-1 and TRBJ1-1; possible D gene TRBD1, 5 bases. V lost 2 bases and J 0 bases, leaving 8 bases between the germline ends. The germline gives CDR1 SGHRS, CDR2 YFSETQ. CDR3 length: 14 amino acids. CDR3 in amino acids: CASSFGQVNTEAFF. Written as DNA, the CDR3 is TGCGCCAGCAGCTTCGGACAAGTGAACACTGAAGCTTTCTTT.

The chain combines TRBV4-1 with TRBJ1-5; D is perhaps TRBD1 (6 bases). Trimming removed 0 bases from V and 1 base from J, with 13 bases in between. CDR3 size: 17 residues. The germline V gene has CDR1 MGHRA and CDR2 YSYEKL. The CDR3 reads CASSQDAYGQSNQPQHF. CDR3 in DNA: TGCGCCAGCAGCCAAGATGCATATGGACAGAGCAATCAGCCCCAGCATTTT.